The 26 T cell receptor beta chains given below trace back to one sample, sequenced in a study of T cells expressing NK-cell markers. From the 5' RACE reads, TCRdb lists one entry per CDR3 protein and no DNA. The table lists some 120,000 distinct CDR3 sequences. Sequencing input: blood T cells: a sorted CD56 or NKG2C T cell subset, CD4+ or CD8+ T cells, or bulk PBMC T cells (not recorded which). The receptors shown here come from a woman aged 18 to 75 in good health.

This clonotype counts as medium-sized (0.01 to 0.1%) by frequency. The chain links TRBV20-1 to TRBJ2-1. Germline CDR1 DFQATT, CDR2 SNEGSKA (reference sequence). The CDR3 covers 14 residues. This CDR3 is CSAKLTEDYNEQFF.

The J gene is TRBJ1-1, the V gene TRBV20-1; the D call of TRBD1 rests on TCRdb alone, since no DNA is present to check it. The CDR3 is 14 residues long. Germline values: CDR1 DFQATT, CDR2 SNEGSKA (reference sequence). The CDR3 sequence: CSAHWDRGGTEAFF.

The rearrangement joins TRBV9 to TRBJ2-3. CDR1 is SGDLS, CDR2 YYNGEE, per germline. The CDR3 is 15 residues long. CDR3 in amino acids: CASSGSVVSTDTQYF.

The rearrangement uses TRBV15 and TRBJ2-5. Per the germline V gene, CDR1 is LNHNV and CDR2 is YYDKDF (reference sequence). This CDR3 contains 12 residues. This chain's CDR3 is CATSSLQETQYF.

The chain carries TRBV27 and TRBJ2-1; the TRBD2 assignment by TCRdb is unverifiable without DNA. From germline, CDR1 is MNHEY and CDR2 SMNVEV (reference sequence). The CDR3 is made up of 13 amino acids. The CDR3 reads CASSRGTNNEQFF.

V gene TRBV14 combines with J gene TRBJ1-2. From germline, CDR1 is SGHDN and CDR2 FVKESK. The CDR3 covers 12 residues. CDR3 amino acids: CASSQGGSGYTF.

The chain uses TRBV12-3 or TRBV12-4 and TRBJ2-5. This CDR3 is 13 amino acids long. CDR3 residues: CASSFPTSETQYF.

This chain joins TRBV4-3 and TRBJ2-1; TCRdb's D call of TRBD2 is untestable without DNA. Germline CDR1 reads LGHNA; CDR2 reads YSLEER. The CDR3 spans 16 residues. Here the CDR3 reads CASSQVASGGGDEQFF.

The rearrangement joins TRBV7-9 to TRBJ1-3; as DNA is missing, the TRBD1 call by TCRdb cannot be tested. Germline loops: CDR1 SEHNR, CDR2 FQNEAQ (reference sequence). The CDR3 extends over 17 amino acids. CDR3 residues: CASSSNTGQASGNTIYF.

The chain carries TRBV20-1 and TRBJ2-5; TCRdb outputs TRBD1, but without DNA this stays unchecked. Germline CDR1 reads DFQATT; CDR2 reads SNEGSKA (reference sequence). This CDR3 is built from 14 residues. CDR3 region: CSARPGVTQETQYF.

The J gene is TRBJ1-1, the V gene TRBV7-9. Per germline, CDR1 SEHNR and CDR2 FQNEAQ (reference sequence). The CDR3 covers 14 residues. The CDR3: CASTNGGMNTEAFF.

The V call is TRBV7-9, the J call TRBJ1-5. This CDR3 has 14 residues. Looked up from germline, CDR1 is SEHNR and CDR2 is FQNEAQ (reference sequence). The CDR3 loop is CASSLASEDQPQHF.

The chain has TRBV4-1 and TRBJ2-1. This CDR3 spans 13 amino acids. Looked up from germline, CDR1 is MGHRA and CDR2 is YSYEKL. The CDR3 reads CASSPPILHEQFF.

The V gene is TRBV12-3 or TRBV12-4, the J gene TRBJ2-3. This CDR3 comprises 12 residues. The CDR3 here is CASTLEADTQYF.

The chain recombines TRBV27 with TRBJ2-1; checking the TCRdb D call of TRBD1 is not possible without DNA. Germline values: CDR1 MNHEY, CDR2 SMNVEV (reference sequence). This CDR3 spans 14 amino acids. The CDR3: CASSNRGLYNEQFF.

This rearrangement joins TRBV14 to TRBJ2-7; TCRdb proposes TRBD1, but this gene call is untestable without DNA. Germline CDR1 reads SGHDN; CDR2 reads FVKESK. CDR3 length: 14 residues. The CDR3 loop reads CASSQLWDSYEQYF. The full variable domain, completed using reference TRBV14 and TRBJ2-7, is EAGVTQFPSHSVIEKGQTVTLRCDPISGHDNLYWYRRVMGKEIKFLLHFVKESKQDESGMPNNRFLAERTGGTYSTLKVQPAELEDSGVYFCASSQLWDSYEQYFGPGTRLTVT.

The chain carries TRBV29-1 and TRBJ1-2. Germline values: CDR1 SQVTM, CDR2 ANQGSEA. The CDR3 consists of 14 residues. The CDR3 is CSVEDPLNLYGYTF.

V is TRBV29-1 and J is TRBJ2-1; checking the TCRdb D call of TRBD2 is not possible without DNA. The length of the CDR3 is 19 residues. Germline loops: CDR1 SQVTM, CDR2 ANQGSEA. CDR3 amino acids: CSVEDRGASGGVAYNEQFF.

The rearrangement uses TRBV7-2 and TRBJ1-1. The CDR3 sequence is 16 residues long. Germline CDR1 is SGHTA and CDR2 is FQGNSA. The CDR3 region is CASSLWPYLGDTEAFF.

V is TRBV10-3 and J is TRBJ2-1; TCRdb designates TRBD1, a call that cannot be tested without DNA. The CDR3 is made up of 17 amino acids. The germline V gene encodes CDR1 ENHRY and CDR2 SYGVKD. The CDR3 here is CAISEIPATRAYNEQFF.

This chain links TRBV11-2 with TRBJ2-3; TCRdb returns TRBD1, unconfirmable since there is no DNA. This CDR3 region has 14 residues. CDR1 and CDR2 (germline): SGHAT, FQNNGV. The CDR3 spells CASSSRLQGHTQYF. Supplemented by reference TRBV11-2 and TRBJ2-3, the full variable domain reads EAGVAQSPRYKIIEKRQSVAFWCNPISGHATLYWYQQILGQGPKLLIQFQNNGVVDDSQLPKDRFSAERLKGVDSTLKIQPAKLEDSAVYLCASSSRLQGHTQYFGPGTRLTVL.

CDR3 residues: CASRLTGGSRNTEAFF. V usage is TRBV27 and J usage is TRBJ1-1; the D gene TCRdb calls, TRBD1, cannot be checked with no DNA. The germline gives CDR1 MNHEY, CDR2 SMNVEV (reference sequence). The CDR3 sequence is 16 residues long.

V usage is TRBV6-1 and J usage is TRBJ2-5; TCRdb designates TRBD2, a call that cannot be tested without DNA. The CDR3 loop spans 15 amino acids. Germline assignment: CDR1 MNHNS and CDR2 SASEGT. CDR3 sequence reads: CASRRELAGVETQYF.

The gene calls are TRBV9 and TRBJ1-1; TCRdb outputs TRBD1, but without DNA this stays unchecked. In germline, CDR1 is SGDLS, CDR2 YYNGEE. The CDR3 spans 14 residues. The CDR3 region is CASSPRDWDTEAFF. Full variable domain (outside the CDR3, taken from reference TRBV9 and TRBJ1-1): DSGVTQTPKHLITATGQRVTLRCSPRSGDLSVYWYQQSLDQGLQFLIQYYNGEERAKGNILERFSAQQFPDLHSELNLSSLELGDSALYFCASSPRDWDTEAFFGQGTRLTVV.

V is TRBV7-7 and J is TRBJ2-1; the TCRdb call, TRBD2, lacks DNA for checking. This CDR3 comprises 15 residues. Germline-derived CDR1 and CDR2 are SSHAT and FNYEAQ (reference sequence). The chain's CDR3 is CASSLIAGGWNEQFF.

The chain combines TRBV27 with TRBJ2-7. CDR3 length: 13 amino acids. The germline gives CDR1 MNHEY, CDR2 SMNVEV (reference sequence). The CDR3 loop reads CASSLSRGYEQYF.